This passage covers 20 T cell receptor beta chains from one sample sequenced in a study of identical twins. TCRdb re-called the 5' RACE reads through MiXCR, storing one row per CDR3 protein. This sample has fewer than 650,000 distinct CDR3 sequences, with just under 10% found just once. This sample was shared with a second study, whose subject was yellow fever vaccine responses in identical twins.

The sequencing sample was made of PBMCs. The receptors derive from a woman aged 18-30 years in good health.

This clonotype occurred many times. The chain carries TRBV2 and TRBJ1-6; D not certain. Germline loops: CDR1 SNHLY, CDR2 FYNNEI. V shed 6 bases and J shed 8 bases, with 14 bases lying between them. The length of the CDR3 is 14 residues. In DNA, the CDR3 is TGTGCCAGCAGGAGATTGGTCTCGGATTCACCCCTCCACTTT. Its protein is CASRRLVSDSPLHF. Using reference TRBV2 and TRBJ1-6 for the parts outside the CDR3, the full variable domain is EPEVTQTPSHQVTQMGQEVILRCVPISNHLYFYWYRQILGQKVEFLVSFYNNEISEKSEIFDDQFSVERPDGSNFTLKIRSTKLEDSAMYFCASRRLVSDSPLHFGNGTRLTVT.

This clonotype was seen a handful of times. The chain couples TRBV12-3 or TRBV12-4 to TRBJ1-1; D is uncertain. This CDR3 has 14 residues. Trimming removed 8 bases at V and 5 bases at J, with 18 bases between. In DNA, the CDR3 is TGTGCCAGCCTCCCTAGACCAGGATTAACTGAAGCTTTCTTT. Its translation: CASLPRPGLTEAFF.

This clonotype was seen at least ten times. The genes are TRBV5-1 and TRBJ1-1, with D maybe TRBD1 (5 bases). The CDR3 totals 16 residues. V was shortened by 6 bases and J by 1 base, with 19 bases between the two germline ends. Germline-derived CDR1 and CDR2 are SGHRS and YFSETQ. This CDR3 is CASNQIEGFGNTEAFF. CDR3 nucleotide sequence: TGCGCCAGCAACCAAATTGAGGGGTTTGGGAACACTGAAGCTTTCTTT.

V usage is TRBV2 and J usage is TRBJ2-1, with TRBD2 as a possible D gene (5 bases). This CDR3 is 15 amino acids long. Germline lookup yields CDR1 SNHLY and CDR2 FYNNEI. The V gene lost 5 bases and the J gene lost 1 base, with 12 bases spanning the gap. CDR3 in amino acids: CASSFPGSSYNEQFF. In nucleotides, the CDR3 is TGTGCCAGCAGTTTCCCGGGGTCTTCCTACAATGAGCAGTTCTTC.

This clonotype showed up many times. The gene calls are TRBV4-3 and TRBJ1-1; 7 positions agree with TRBD1. The CDR3 is 15 amino acids. Trimming removed 3 bases from V and 8 bases from J; junction bases left unmatched: 12. CDR1 and CDR2 (germline): LGHNA, YSLEER. CDR3: CASSQETLDRLEAFF. The CDR3 DNA sequence: TGCGCCAGCAGCCAGGAAACCTTGGACAGGTTGGAAGCTTTCTTT.

The J gene is TRBJ2-3, the V gene TRBV7-8, with 7 bases that match TRBD2. With V trimmed by 1 base and J by 0 bases, 4 bases remained unmatched. Germline CDR1 and CDR2: SGHVS and FQNEAQ. The CDR3 totals 16 residues. This CDR3 reads CASSLGWRGSTDTQYF. In nucleotides, the CDR3 is TGTGCCAGCAGCTTAGGGTGGCGGGGGAGCACAGATACGCAGTATTTT.

The gene calls are TRBV27 and TRBJ2-7; D is perhaps TRBD1 (6 bases). The CDR3 covers 13 residues. Trimming removed 4 bases from V and 2 bases from J, with 9 bases in between. The germline V gene encodes CDR1 MNHEY and CDR2 SMNVEV (reference sequence). The CDR3 sequence is CASSSEGAYEQYF. Written as DNA, the CDR3 is TGTGCCAGCAGTTCAGAGGGGGCCTACGAGCAGTACTTC.

The rearrangement links TRBV2 to TRBJ1-1, with D unclear. The CDR3 is made up of 16 amino acids. CDR1 SNHLY and CDR2 FYNNEI come from the germline V gene. Trimming cost V 2 bases and J 2 bases, with 15 bases left between them. Here the CDR3 reads CASSEFVLHLNTEAFF. In DNA form, the CDR3 reads TGTGCCAGCAGTGAATTCGTGCTGCATCTAAACACTGAAGCTTTCTTT.

In its sample, this clonotype was seen many times. This chain connects TRBV12-3 or TRBV12-4 to TRBJ2-2, with D tentatively TRBD1 (5 bases). The CDR3 runs 15 residues. V was trimmed by 2 bases and J by 5 bases, leaving 12 bases between them. CDR3 DNA sequence: TGTGCCAGCAGTTTACCCTTGACAGATACCGGGGAGCTGTTTTTT. It codes for CASSLPLTDTGELFF.

This sequence joins TRBV25-1 and TRBJ2-5; 13 nucleotides line up with TRBD2. The CDR3 contains 16 residues. V lost 3 bases, J lost 2 bases, and 3 bases stayed unmatched. CDR1 and CDR2 (germline): MGHDK, SYGVNS. The CDR3 bases are TGTGCCAGCAGTGAGGGGGGACTAGCGGGGCAAGAGACCCAGTACTTC. It is translated as CASSEGGLAGQETQYF.

This clonotype was detected only a few times. This chain joins TRBV12-3 or TRBV12-4 and TRBJ2-1; TRBD1 is a possible D gene (6 bases). The CDR3 consists of 14 residues. The V end was cut by 1 base, the J end by 9 bases, with 13 bases between. The CDR3 protein is CASSLGPLGGEQFF. The CDR3 region has the DNA TGTGCCAGCAGTTTAGGTCCCTTAGGGGGTGAGCAGTTCTTC.

The chain employs TRBV10-2 and TRBJ2-1, with TRBD2 matching 7 bases. With V trimmed by 2 bases and J by 7 bases, 5 bases remained unmatched. This CDR3 is built from 14 residues. The V gene's germline CDR1 is WSHSY and CDR2 SAAADI. In DNA form, the CDR3 reads TGCGCCAGCAGTGAGGGTAGTAGCGGGAATGAGCAGTTCTTC. Translating it yields CASSEGSSGNEQFF.

This clonotype turned up a few times. The V and J genes are TRBV7-2 and TRBJ2-5, with D unresolved. Germline values: CDR1 SGHTA, CDR2 FQGNSA. The CDR3 runs 13 residues. Trimming removed 3 bases at V and 4 bases at J, with 9 bases between. DNA for the CDR3: TGTGCCAGCAGCTTTTTGCGTGCAGAGACCCAGTACTTC. Protein: CASSFLRAETQYF.

This clonotype has only a few counts. The chain carries TRBV21-1 and TRBJ2-1; TRBD1 is the table's D call and was not checked against the DNA. TRBV21-1 constitutes a pseudogene. CDR3 length: 16 amino acids. CDR3 sequence (DNA): TGTGCCAGCAGCACCTCGGGGGACAGGGGAACGAATGAGCAGTTCTTC. It specifies CASSTSGDRGTNEQFF.

This clonotype has more than one count but fewer than ten. The rearrangement links TRBV12-3 or TRBV12-4 to TRBJ2-1; 10 bases line up with TRBD2. V shed 5 bases and J 15 bases; nucleotides not matched to a gene: 10. This CDR3 has 13 residues. The DNA of the CDR3 is TGTGCCAGCAGTCCCGGACTAGCGGCGGAAAGGTTCTTC. Translating it yields CASSPGLAAERFF.

This clonotype was detected a few times. The genes are TRBV6-5 and TRBJ2-2; 7 nucleotides line up with TRBD2. The V and J ends lost 4 bases and 2 bases, in that order; junction bases with no gene match: 10. Germline lookup yields CDR1 MNHEY and CDR2 SVGAGI. The CDR3 contains 17 residues. CDR3 region: CASSFPTTGGNTGELFF. In DNA, the CDR3 is TGTGCCAGCAGTTTCCCTACCACGGGGGGTAACACCGGGGAGCTGTTTTTT.

This clonotype came up a few times. V and J are TRBV28 and TRBJ2-4; D gene unclear. Germline loops: CDR1 MDHEN, CDR2 SYDVKM. V was shortened by 7 bases and J by 1 base, with 14 bases between the two germline ends. The CDR3 runs 15 residues. The CDR3 loop reads CASTPGGSAKNIQYF. CDR3 DNA: TGTGCCAGCACGCCCGGTGGTTCGGCCAAAAACATTCAGTACTTC.

This clonotype has just a few counts. At one boundary the junction diverges from the germline segment, which might be a read error. The chain joins TRBV3-1 to TRBJ2-3; the match to TRBD2 covers 8 bases. This CDR3 has 18 residues. Looked up from germline, CDR1 is LGHDT and CDR2 is YNNKEL (reference sequence). The CDR3 region is CACSQDLRNGGAGDTQYF. DNA for the CDR3: TGTGCCTGCAGCCAAGACCTCCGCAACGGGGGGGCCGGAGATACGCAGTATTTT.

This clonotype was recorded a few times. The chain uses TRBV9 and TRBJ2-5; TRBD2 is a possible D gene (6 bases). V lost 0 bases and J 7 bases, leaving 13 bases between the germline ends. The CDR3 has 14 residues. The V gene's germline CDR1 is SGDLS and CDR2 YYNGEE. This CDR3 is CASSVAGTPLTQYF. CDR3 bases: TGTGCCAGCAGCGTAGCCGGGACTCCTTTGACCCAGTACTTC.

This clonotype has a handful of counts. V is TRBV3-1 and J is TRBJ2-1; D unresolved. CDR1 and CDR2 from the germline V gene are LGHDT and YNNKEL (reference sequence). V lost 4 bases, J lost 6 bases, and 13 bases lay in between. This CDR3 comprises 14 residues. The CDR3 protein is CASSPRDGGNEQFF. In nucleotides, the CDR3 is TGTGCCAGCAGCCCGCGTGATGGTGGCAATGAGCAGTTCTTC.